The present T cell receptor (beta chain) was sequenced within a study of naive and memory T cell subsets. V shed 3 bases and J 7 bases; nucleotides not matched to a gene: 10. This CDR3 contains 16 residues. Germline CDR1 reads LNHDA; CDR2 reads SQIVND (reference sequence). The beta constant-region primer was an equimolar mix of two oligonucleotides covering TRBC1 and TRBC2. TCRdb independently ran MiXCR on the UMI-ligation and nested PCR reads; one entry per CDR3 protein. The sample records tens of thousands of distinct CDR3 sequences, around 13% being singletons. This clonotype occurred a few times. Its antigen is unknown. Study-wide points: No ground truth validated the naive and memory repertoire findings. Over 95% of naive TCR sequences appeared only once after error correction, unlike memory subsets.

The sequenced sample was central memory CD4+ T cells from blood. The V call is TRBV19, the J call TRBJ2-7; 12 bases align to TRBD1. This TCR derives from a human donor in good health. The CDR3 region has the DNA TGTGCCAGTAGTATTACTCCGGGACAGGGGGCCCGGGAGCAGTACTTC. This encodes CASSITPGQGAREQYF.